This entry is about one T cell receptor beta chain. Its target is not known. The CDR3 sequence is 14 residues long. Germline V gene sequence: CDR1 LNHDA, CDR2 SQIVND (reference sequence). Trimming took off 6 bases at V and 9 bases at J, with 15 bases between the two ends. TCRdb re-derived calls from the RT-PCR reads in MiXCR, one entry per CDR3 protein. The table records under 550,000 distinct CDR3 sequences, 7.6% of them present only once. The sample belongs to a study of response to subunit inactivated influenza vaccine. Notes on the study in general: Authors suggested that a seasonal influenza vaccination recruits few new T cells each time.

This chain joins TRBV19 and TRBJ1-6; D remains ambiguous. Sequencing used PBMCs from blood, obtained less than 30 months after vaccination. This TCR came from a man between 50 and 70 years old who received an inactivated influenza vaccine. The CDR3 DNA is TGTGCCAGTAGCCCAAAGGTCGTCGGTTCACCCCTCCACTTT. Its protein is CASSPKVVGSPLHF.